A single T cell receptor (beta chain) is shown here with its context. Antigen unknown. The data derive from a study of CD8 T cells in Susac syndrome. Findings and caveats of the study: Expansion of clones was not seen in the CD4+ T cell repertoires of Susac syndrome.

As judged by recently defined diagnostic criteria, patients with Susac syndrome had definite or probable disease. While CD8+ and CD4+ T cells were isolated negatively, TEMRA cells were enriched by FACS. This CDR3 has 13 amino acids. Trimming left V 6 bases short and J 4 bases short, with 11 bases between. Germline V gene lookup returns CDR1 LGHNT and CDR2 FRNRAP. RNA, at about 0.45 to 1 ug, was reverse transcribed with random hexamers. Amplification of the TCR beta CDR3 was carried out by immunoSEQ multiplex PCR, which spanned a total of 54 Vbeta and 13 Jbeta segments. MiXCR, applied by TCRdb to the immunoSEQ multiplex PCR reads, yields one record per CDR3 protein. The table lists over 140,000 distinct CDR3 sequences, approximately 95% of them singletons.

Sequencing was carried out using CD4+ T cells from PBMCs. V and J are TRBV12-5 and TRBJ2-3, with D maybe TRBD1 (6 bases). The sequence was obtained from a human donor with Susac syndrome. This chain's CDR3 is CASGPTGSDTQYF. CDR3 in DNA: TGTGCTAGTGGCCCCACAGGGTCAGATACGCAGTATTTT.